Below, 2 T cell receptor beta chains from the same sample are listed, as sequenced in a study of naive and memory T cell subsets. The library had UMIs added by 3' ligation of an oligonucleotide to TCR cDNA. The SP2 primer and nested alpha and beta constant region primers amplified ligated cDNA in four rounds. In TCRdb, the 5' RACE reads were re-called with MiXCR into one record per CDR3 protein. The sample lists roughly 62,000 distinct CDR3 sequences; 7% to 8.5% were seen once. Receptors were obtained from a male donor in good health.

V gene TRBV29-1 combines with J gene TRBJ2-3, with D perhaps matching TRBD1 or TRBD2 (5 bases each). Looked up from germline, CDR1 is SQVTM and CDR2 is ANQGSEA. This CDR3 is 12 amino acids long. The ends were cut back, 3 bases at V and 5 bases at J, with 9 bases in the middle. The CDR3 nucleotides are TGCAGCGTTGATTTGGGGGAAGATACGCAGTATTTT. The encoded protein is CSVDLGEDTQYF.

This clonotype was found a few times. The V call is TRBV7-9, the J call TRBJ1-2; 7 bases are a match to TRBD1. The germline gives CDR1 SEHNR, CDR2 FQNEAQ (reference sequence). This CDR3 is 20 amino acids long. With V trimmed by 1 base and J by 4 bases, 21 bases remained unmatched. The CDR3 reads CASSLDVGGTATRRGYGYTF. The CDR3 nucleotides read TGTGCCAGCAGCTTAGACGTTGGTGGGACAGCCACCCGGAGGGGCTATGGCTACACCTTC.